The T cell receptor beta chain described here comes from a study of blood T cell repertoires in COVID-19. Study summary: The study drew acute and convalescent COVID-19 samples from the United States, Italy and Spain. The analysed material was cDNA or gDNA that came from T cells, B-cell-depleted T cells, or PBMCs.

Per the germline V gene, CDR1 is LGHDT and CDR2 is YNNKEL (reference sequence). V dropped 4 bases and J dropped 2; count of bases not matched to a gene: 4. The CDR3 extends over 14 amino acids. Per the original data handling: Using reference gene primer amplification, nucleated cell counts were estimated. Measured with immunoSEQ multiplex PCR; TCRdb has only the in-frame clones, and not every one. The V and J calls and clone size were taken over from that table, and D and trimming were inferred from the DNA. This sample has a few hundred thousand clones, with approximately 88% found just once. The receptor was isolated from a woman between 40 and 50 years old who had recovered from COVID-19. The chain joins TRBV3-1 (or the pseudogene TRBV3-2) to TRBJ2-7; 8 nucleotides align to TRBD1. The sequencing input was peripheral blood. CDR3 region: CASSRGQGTYEQYF. Here the CDR3 DNA reads TGTGCCAGCAGCCGAGGACAGGGAACCTACGAGCAGTACTTC.